Presented here are 10 T cell receptor beta chains from one specimen sequenced in a study of control samples from healthy donors and cancer patients. The protocol was immunoSEQ multiplex PCR, while the TCRdb copy is restricted to in-frame clones and leaves out a portion. The sample carries 30,000 or so clones, roughly nine tenths recorded once. Sequencing used formalin-fixed, paraffin-embedded tissue. The source is a female donor with melanoma.

For this clone: The junction does not match germline at one end; this may be a read error. This chain uses TRBV20-1 with TRBJ1-1, with no clear D. Per germline, CDR1 DFQATT and CDR2 SNEGSKA (reference sequence). The CDR3 is 11 amino acids. This CDR3 reads CSARGYAGRIF. The CDR3 DNA sequence: TGCAGTGCTAGAGGGTACGCGGGGAGGATCTTT.

As to this clone: At one end the junction does not follow the germline gene, possibly because of a read error. The CDR3 loop reads CANSIPSWNTEAFF. The CDR3 DNA follows: TGTGCCAATAGTATCCCGAGCTGGAACACTGAAGCTTTCTTT. The chain couples TRBV19 to TRBJ1-1; D not resolved. The CDR3 runs to 14 residues. Germline assignment: CDR1 LNHDA and CDR2 SQIVND (reference sequence).

The chain joins TRBV27 to TRBJ2-7; D uncertain. This CDR3 has 11 amino acids. From germline, CDR1 is MNHEY and CDR2 SMNVEV (reference sequence). V lost 3 bases, J lost 5 bases, and 5 bases lay in between. The CDR3 coding sequence is TGTGCCAGCAGTTTGGGGAACGAGCAGTACTTC. It encodes CASSLGNEQYF.

As regards this clone: Other DNA sequences in the same sample also yield this CDR3. V usage is TRBV5-1 and J usage is TRBJ2-5; no firm D call. The V end was cut by 3 bases, the J end by 2 bases, with 2 bases between. From germline, CDR1 is SGHRS and CDR2 YFSETQ. The CDR3 covers 11 residues. As DNA, the CDR3 is TGCGCCAGCAGCTCTCAAGAGACCCAGTACTTC. Amino acids: CASSSQETQYF.

The count of this clone is one. This chain uses TRBV19 with TRBJ2-1; the D call may be TRBD1 or TRBD2 (7 bases each). Germline values: CDR1 LNHDA, CDR2 SQIVND (reference sequence). V dropped 5 bases and J dropped 7 bases, with 15 bases sitting between them. This CDR3 is 14 amino acids long. CDR3 DNA sequence: TGTGCCAGTAGTCTCCGACAGGGAGGGAATGAGCAGTTCTTC. It translates to CASSLRQGGNEQFF.

This clone has a handful of counts. V gene TRBV16 combines with J gene TRBJ1-2; D might be TRBD1 (6 bases). CDR3 length: 18 residues. The ends were cut back, 1 base at V and 0 bases at J, with 18 bases in the middle. Germline assignment: CDR1 KGHSY and CDR2 FQNENV. CDR3 loop: CASSQLGETGPANYGYTF. The CDR3 DNA reads as TGTGCCAGCAGCCAATTGGGGGAAACAGGGCCCGCTAACTATGGCTACACCTTC.

The table lists this clone with a few counts. V gene TRBV2 combines with J gene TRBJ1-1; D is unresolved. Trimming stripped 6 bases from V and 3 bases from J, with 11 bases between. The CDR3 extends over 13 amino acids. Per the germline V gene, CDR1 is SNHLY and CDR2 is FYNNEI. The CDR3 nucleotides are TGTGCCAGCAGGGCCGAACTATACACTGAAGCTTTCTTT. Encoded protein: CASRAELYTEAFF.

V is TRBV19 and J is TRBJ2-5, with D possibly TRBD2 on 5 matching bases. The CDR3 extends over 14 amino acids. V gave up 6 bases and J gave up 6 bases, with 17 bases separating them. Germline CDR1 is LNHDA and CDR2 is SQIVND (reference sequence). The CDR3 is CASSRVGREQTQYF. CDR3 DNA sequence: TGTGCCAGTAGCCGGGTCGGACGGGAACAGACCCAGTACTTC.

This chain links TRBV6-5 with TRBJ1-2; D gene uncertain. Germline assignment: CDR1 MNHEY and CDR2 SVGAGI. The CDR3 runs to 13 residues. Trimming left V 0 bases short and J 6 bases short, with 8 bases between. Here the CDR3 DNA reads TGTGCCAGCAGTTACTCTTGGGGAAATGGCTACACCTTC. Translated, it gives CASSYSWGNGYTF.

V is TRBV4-1 and J is TRBJ2-7; no clear D gene. Deletions cut 4 bases from V and 1 base from J, with 8 bases between. The length of the CDR3 is 13 residues. The germline V gene has CDR1 MGHRA and CDR2 YSYEKL. Written as DNA, the CDR3 is TGCGCCAGCAGCCTAGAAGGGTCCTACGAGCAGTACTTC. Residues: CASSLEGSYEQYF.